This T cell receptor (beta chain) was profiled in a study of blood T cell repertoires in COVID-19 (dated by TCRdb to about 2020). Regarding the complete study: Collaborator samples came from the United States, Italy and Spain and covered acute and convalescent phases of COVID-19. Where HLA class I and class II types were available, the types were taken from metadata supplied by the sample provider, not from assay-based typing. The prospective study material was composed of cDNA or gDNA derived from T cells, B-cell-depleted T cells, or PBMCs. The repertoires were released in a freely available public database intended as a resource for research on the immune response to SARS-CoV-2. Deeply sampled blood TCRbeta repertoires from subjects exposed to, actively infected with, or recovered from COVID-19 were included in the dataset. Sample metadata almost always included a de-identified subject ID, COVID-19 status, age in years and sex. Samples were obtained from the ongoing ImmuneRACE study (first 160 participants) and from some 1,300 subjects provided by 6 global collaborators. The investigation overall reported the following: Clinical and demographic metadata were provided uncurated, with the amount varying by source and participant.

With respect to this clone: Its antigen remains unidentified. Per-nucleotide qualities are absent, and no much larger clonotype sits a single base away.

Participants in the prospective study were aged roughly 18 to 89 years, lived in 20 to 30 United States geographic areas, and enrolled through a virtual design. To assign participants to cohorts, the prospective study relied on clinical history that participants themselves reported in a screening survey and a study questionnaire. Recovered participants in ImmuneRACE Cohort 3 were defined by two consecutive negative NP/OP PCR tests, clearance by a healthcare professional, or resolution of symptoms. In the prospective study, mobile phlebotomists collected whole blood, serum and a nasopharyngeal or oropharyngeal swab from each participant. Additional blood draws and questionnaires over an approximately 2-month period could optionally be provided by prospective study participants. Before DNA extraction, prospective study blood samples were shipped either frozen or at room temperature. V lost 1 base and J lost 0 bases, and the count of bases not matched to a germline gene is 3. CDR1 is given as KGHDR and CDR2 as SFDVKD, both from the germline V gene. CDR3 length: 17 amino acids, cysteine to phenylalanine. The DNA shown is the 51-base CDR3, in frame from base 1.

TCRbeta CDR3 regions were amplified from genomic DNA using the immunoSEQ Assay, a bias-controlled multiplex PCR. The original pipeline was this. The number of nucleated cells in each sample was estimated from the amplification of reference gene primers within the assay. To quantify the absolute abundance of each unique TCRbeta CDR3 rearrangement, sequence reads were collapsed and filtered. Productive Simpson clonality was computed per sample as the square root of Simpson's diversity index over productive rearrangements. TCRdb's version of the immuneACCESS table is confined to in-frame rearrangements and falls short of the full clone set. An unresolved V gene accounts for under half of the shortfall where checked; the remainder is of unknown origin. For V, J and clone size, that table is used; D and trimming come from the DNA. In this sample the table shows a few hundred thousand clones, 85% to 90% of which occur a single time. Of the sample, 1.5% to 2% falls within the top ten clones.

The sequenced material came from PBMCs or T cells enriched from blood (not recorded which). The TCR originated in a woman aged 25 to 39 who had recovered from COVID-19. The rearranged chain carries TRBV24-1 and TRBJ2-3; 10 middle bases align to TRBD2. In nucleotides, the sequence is TGTGCCACCAGTGATTTCTGGACTAGCGGAAGCACAGATACGCAGTATTTT. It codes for CATSDFWTSGSTDTQYF.